This entry concerns a single TCR beta chain. Its antigen is unknown. One junction end disagrees with the germline gene, perhaps due to a read error. The lymph nodes were axillary draining lymph nodes from breast cancer patients. This entry is derived from a study of breast tumors, draining lymph nodes, adjacent tissues. Study results and caveats: Tumor and nontumor repertoires were significantly more similar in luminal-like than in basal-like breast cancer. That most tumor T cells come from lymph nodes remained unproven. Most tumor T cells seemingly derive from lymph node, then expand in tumor. Tumor repertoires ranked between lymph nodes and nontumor tissue in diversity, with V and J gene preferences.

In germline, CDR1 is SGHTA, CDR2 FQGTGA. This CDR3 spans 15 amino acids. TCRdb re-called the multiplex PCR reads through MiXCR, storing one row per CDR3 protein. The data show fewer than 300,000 distinct CDR3 sequences, about 34% seen once. This TCR came from a female donor with breast cancer. Some clones in this sample may be carry-over from other donors' samples. Sequencing was carried out using axillary lymph node tissue. V usage is TRBV7-3 and J usage is TRBJ2-5; 10 bases line up with TRBD2. CDR3 sequence reads: CASSLRTSGQEAQYF. The CDR3 region has the DNA TGTGCCAGCAGCCTAAGGACTAGCGGCCAAGAGGCCCAGTACTTC.